The clone carrying this T cell receptor beta chain was detected only once. What it binds is not known. These data originate in a study of PD-1 blockade in classical Hodgkin lymphoma. The study, taken as a whole, reports: Complete responders possessed baseline diversity comparable to newly diagnosed patients.

TCRdb's copy holds only in-frame clones and misses some; the assay was immunoSEQ multiplex PCR. The repertoire has roughly 51,000 clones, around 74% of them found once; the top ten carry approximately 12%. Time point defined: cycle 4 day 1 (C4D1), after five to seven weeks of nivolumab. Every single patient, without exception, relapsed after autologous stem cell transplantation, and brentuximab vedotin exposure varied. V shed 1 base and J shed 1 base, with 9 bases lying between them. This CDR3 spans 15 amino acids. Germline assignment: CDR1 SGHTA and CDR2 FQGNSA. This TCR came from a human donor with classical Hodgkin lymphoma. The chain carries TRBV7-2 and TRBJ2-3; the D is unclear. The input for sequencing was peripheral blood mononuclear cells (PBMCs), taken before the fourth cycle of nivolumab. The CDR3: CASSLVNVGTDTQYF. In DNA form, the CDR3 reads TGTGCCAGCAGCTTAGTAAATGTCGGCACAGATACGCAGTATTTT.